This entry features one TCR beta chain sequence. Its target is not known. CDR1 is GTSNPN and CDR2 is SVGIG in the germline V gene (reference sequence). V was shortened by 5 bases and J by 5 bases, with 23 bases between the two germline ends. The CDR3 runs to 16 residues. Reverse transcription of roughly 0.5 to 1 ug RNA used random hexamers. The TCR beta CDR3 was amplified by immunoSEQ multiplex PCR across 54 Vbeta, 13 Jbeta. TCRdb re-called the immunoSEQ multiplex PCR reads through MiXCR, storing one row per CDR3 protein. The sample contains approximately 150,000 distinct CDR3 sequences, approximately 94% of which appear only once. The study used treatment-naive patients who had stable or active relapsing-remitting disease as multiple sclerosis controls. Negative isolation was used for CD8+ and CD4+ T cells and FACS enrichment for TEMRA cells. This entry is derived from a study of CD8 T cells in Susac syndrome. Study observations and caveats: A relatively small number of individuals underwent TCR sequencing and HLA analysis.

The sample taken for sequencing was CD4+ T cells from PBMCs. This clonotype was obtained from a human donor with multiple sclerosis. V and J are TRBV30 and TRBJ2-3, with TRBD1 as a possible D gene (6 bases). The CDR3 DNA reads TGTGCCTGGGCTACGGGACACTCCGCCGGAGGAGATACGCAGTATTTT. As protein: CAWATGHSAGGDTQYF.